This T cell receptor (beta chain) originates from a study of blood T cell repertoires in COVID-19. Turning to the study itself: Samples of COVID-19 (acute and convalescent) were obtained from the United States, Italy and Spain. Nucleic acid was either cDNA or gDNA, and it came from T cells, B-cell-depleted T cells, or PBMCs.

Original methodology: For nucleated cells, counts were estimated from reference gene primer amplification. Some clones are missing from TCRdb's copy, which holds only in-frame ones; the method was immunoSEQ multiplex PCR. V and J calls and clone size come straight from that table; D and trimming were deduced from the DNA. This sample carries 140,000 or so clones, more than 70% of them seen once, and the ten largest clones take 5%. This CDR3 has 15 amino acids. Germline CDR1 MNHEY, CDR2 SMNVEV (reference sequence). With 0 bases removed from V and 4 bases from J, the gap between germline ends came to 12 bases.

The receptor was isolated from a woman between 45 and 65 years old with acute or convalescent COVID-19. What was sequenced was peripheral blood. The chain has TRBV27 and TRBJ1-1; D is undetermined. The CDR3 region is CASSLSPGLGTEAFF. CDR3 in DNA: TGTGCCAGCAGTTTATCTCCGGGGTTGGGCACTGAAGCTTTCTTT.